This record covers a single T cell receptor (beta chain). Antigen specificity is unknown. Construction of the TCR beta libraries employed iRepertoire HTBI primers in conjunction with Arm-PCR of CDR3 regions. From the multiplex PCR reads, TCRdb called clonotypes with MiXCR, one entry per CDR3 protein. The repertoire holds about 430,000 distinct CDR3 sequences, with about 15% as singletons. Time point indicated: newly diagnosed GD, antithyroid drugs for less than 3 months. With RNA extracted from PBMCs as input, the TCR library was made. The germline CDR1 and CDR2 sequences are KGHDR and SFDVKD. CDR3 length equals 17 residues. V shed 2 bases, J shed 0 bases, and the junction held 5 bases outside the gene matches. These data are taken from a study of regulatory T cells in long-lasting Graves disease. Study-level findings and limits: Compared with new cases, persistent Graves' patients showed reduced TCR diversity.

This sample was also put to use in a study of T cells in Graves' hyperthyroidism and ophthalmopathy. As reported in that work: Subjects aged 18 to 65 presented with newly diagnosed hyperthyroidism of less than 2 months' duration. Blood also carried most thyroid clonotypes expanded above 0.001. Ophthalmopathy was told apart from stable hyperthyroidism by a 13 V-J model.

The chain links TRBV24-1 to TRBJ2-2, with 7 bases lining up with TRBD1. Sequencing used peripheral blood mononuclear cells (PBMCs), obtained at new diagnosis, from a patient treated with antithyroid drugs. This clonotype was sampled from a woman aged 40-49 years with Graves disease. CDR3 loop: CATSDSGQVTNTGELFF. The CDR3 DNA sequence: TGTGCCACCAGTGATTCCGGACAGGTTACGAACACCGGGGAGCTGTTTTTT.